Below, 6 T cell receptor beta chains from the same sample are listed, as sequenced in a study of T cells in Graves' hyperthyroidism and ophthalmopathy. There were TCR beta CDR3 regions amplified from RNA transcripts. In the first-round RT-PCR of the TCR CDR3, the HTBI primer set was used. TCRdb itself ran the multiplex PCR reads through MiXCR, one entry per CDR3 protein. The repertoire consists of about 380,000 distinct CDR3 sequences, with roughly 12% occurring once and the leading ten covering less than 25%. The sequenced material came from blood. The source is a man under 40 with Graves' hyperthyroidism that later progressed to Graves' ophthalmopathy.

This clonotype was observed many times. V is TRBV5-1 and J is TRBJ2-3, with 7 bases that match TRBD1. Germline lookup yields CDR1 SGHRS and CDR2 YFSETQ. The CDR3 runs 14 residues. V dropped 4 bases and J dropped 2; count of bases not matched to a gene: 4. CDR3 region: CASSLGTATDTQYF. For the CDR3, the DNA is TGCGCCAGCAGCCTAGGGACAGCCACAGATACGCAGTATTTT.

To note about this clonotype: A much larger clone is a single base away; this may be a read error. The chain has TRBV5-5 and TRBJ2-7; the D gene is possibly TRBD1 (5 bases). The length of the CDR3 is 16 residues. CDR1 and CDR2 (germline): SGHKS, YYEKEE (reference sequence). V lost 2 bases to trimming and J lost 2 bases, with 17 bases between them. The CDR3: CASSLNRPGRAYEQYF. In DNA, the CDR3 is TGTGCCAGCAGCTTAAACCGTCCGGGCAGGGCCTACGAGCAGTACTTC. Combining the CDR3 with reference TRBV5-5 and TRBJ2-7 gives the whole variable domain DAGVTQSPTHLIKTRGQQVTLRCSPISGHKSVSWYQQVLGQGPQFIFQYYEKEERGRGNFPDRFSARQFPNYSSELNVNALLLGDSALYLCASSLNRPGRAYEQYFGPGTRLTVT.

The V call is TRBV20-1, the J call TRBJ1-2, with a possible D match to TRBD1 (5 bases). Germline values: CDR1 DFQATT, CDR2 SNEGSKA (reference sequence). V lost 5 bases to trimming and J lost 0 bases, with 16 bases between them. There are 15 residues in the CDR3. The CDR3 DNA reads as TGCAGTGCTGGGGGGGGGGACGGACCTAACTATGGCTACACCTTC. Protein product: CSAGGGDGPNYGYTF.

Ten or more counts support this clonotype. The gene calls are TRBV12-3 or TRBV12-4 and TRBJ2-7, with D maybe TRBD2 (5 bases). V lost 6 bases, J lost 0 bases, and 15 bases lay in between. The CDR3 sequence is 15 residues long. The CDR3 DNA is TGTGCCAGCAGCCCCGAGGGATTAAGCTCCTACGAGCAGTACTTC. Translating gives CASSPEGLSSYEQYF.

This clonotype occurred many times. The rearrangement links TRBV28 to TRBJ1-2; D remains unclear. The CDR3 contains 16 residues. V was shortened by 1 base and J by 4 bases, with 16 bases between the two germline ends. Per the germline V gene, CDR1 is MDHEN and CDR2 is SYDVKM. The CDR3 region is CASSLLFRVGGYGYTF. The DNA of the CDR3 is TGTGCCAGCAGTTTATTGTTTAGGGTCGGAGGCTATGGCTACACCTTC.

The chain is built from TRBV11-2 and TRBJ1-1; D is unresolved. Trimming removed 5 bases at V and 7 bases at J, with 14 bases between. Germline V gives CDR1 SGHAT, CDR2 FQNNGV. The CDR3 is 13 amino acids. The CDR3 here is CASSPLPTDEAFF. The CDR3 DNA is TGTGCCAGCAGCCCCCTACCGACTGATGAAGCTTTCTTT. The full variable domain, in which reference TRBV11-2 and TRBJ1-1 provide the parts outside the CDR3, is EAGVAQSPRYKIIEKRQSVAFWCNPISGHATLYWYQQILGQGPKLLIQFQNNGVVDDSQLPKDRFSAERLKGVDSTLKIQPAKLEDSAVYLCASSPLPTDEAFFGQGTRLTVV.